This record looks at one T cell receptor beta chain sequence and its context. Its specificity is unknown. The CDR3 is 14 amino acids. CDR1 and CDR2 from the germline V gene are SGHTA and FQGNSA. When sampled, the donors appeared nominally healthy, though they likely had unrecorded immune exposures. This sample was included in a study of cytomegalovirus exposure and HLA in healthy donors. Findings and limits, study-wide: It is likely that the observed cluster of highly shared sequence variants was a sequencing artifact. In an earlier analysis, about 87% or about 30%: the productive usage of most TCR beta V segments. High specificity and sensitivity for cytomegalovirus status were reported for the classifier.

With 60 Vbeta and 13 Jbeta primers, the PCR was carried out. Profiling relied on immunoSEQ multiplex PCR, and the TCRdb table lists in-frame clones only, not all of them. Counted here are around 170,000 clones, approximately 80% occurring once; the ten biggest clones make up about 1.5%. The chain joins TRBV7-2 to TRBJ2-5; 7 positions agree with TRBD2. The end of the DNA aligns better with TRBJ2-7, so the J call may be wrong. This sequence originates from a male donor in good health and CMV-seronegative. Material for sequencing was PBMCs. Written as DNA, the CDR3 is TGTGCCAGCAGCAGCGGGACTAAGTCCTACGAGCAGTACTTC. Encoded protein: CASSSGTKSYEQYF.